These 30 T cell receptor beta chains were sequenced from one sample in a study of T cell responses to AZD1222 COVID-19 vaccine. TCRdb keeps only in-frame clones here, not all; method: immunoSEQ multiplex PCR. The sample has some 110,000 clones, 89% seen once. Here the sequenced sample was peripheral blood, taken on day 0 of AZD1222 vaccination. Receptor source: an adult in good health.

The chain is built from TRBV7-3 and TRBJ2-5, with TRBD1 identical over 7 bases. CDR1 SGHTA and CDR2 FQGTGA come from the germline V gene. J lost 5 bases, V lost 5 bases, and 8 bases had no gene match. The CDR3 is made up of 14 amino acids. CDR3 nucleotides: TGTGCCAGCAGCCAACAGGGGTCCGGGGAGACCCAGTACTTC. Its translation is CASSQQGSGETQYF.

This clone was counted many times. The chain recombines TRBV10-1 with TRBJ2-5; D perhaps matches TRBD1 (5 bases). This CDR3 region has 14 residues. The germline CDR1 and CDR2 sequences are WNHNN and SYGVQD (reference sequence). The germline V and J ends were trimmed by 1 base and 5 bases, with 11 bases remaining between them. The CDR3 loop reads CASSEFGARETQYF. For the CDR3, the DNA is TGCGCCAGCAGTGAGTTTGGGGCCAGGGAGACCCAGTACTTC.

CDR3 loop: CASKAHYEQYF. CDR3 nucleotide sequence: TGTGCCAGCAAAGCCCACTACGAGCAGTACTTC. V usage is TRBV28 and J usage is TRBJ2-7; D is unresolved. With 7 bases removed from V and 3 bases from J, the gap between germline ends came to 7 bases. This CDR3 has 11 amino acids. The germline V gene has CDR1 MDHEN and CDR2 SYDVKM.

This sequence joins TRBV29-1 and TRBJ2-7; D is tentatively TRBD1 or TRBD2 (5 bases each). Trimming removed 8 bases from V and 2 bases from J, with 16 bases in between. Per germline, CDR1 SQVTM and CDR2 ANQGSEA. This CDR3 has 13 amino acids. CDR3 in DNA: TGCAGCTGGGTCGGGGCTGACCCCTACGAGCAGTACTTC. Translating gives CSWVGADPYEQYF.

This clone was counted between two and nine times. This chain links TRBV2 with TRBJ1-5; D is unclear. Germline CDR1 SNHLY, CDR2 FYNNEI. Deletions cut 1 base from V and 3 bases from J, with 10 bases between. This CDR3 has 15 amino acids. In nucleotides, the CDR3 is TGTGCCAGCAGTGAAGGAAACAGAATCAATCAGCCCCAGCATTTT. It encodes CASSEGNRINQPQHF. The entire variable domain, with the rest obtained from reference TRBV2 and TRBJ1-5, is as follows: EPEVTQTPSHQVTQMGQEVILRCVPISNHLYFYWYRQILGQKVEFLVSFYNNEISEKSEIFDDQFSVERPDGSNFTLKIRSTKLEDSAMYFCASSEGNRINQPQHFGDGTRLSIL.

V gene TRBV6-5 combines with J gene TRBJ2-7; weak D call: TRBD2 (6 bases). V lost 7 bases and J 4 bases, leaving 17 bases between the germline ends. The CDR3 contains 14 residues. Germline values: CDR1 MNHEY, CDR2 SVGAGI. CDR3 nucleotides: TGTGCCAGCACTCGGTCGGGTGGAGGGTACGAGCAGTACTTC. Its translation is CASTRSGGGYEQYF.

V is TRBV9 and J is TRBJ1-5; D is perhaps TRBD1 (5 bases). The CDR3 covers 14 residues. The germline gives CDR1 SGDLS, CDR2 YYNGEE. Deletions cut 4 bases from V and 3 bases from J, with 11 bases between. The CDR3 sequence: CASSSGVSNQPQHF. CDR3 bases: TGTGCCAGCAGCTCGGGGGTCTCCAATCAGCCCCAGCATTTT.

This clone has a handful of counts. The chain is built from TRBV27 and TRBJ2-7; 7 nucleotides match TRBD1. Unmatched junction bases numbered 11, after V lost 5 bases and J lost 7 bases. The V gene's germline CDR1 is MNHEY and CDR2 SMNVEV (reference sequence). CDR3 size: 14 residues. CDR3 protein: CASSPSRTGNEQYF. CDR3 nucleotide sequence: TGTGCCAGCAGTCCGTCCAGGACAGGAAATGAGCAGTACTTC.

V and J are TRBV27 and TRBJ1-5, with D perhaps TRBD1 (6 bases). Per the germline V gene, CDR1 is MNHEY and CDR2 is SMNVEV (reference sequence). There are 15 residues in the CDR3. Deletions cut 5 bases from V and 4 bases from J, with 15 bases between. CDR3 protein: CASSPPGQRNQPQHF. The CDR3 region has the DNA TGTGCCAGCAGTCCCCCCGGACAGCGGAATCAGCCCCAGCATTTT.

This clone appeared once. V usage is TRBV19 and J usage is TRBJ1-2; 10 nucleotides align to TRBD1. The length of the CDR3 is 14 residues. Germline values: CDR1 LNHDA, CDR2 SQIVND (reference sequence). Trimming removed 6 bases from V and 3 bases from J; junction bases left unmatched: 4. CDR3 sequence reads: CASRVTGGDYGYTF. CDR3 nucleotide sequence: TGTGCCAGTAGGGTGACAGGGGGCGACTATGGCTACACCTTC.

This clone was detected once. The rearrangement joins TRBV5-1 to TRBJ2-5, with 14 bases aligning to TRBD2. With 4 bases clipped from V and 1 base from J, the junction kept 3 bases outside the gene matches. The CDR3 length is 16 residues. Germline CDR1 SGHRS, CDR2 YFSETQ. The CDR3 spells CASSPGTSGSQETQYF. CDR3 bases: TGCGCCAGCAGCCCCGGGACTAGCGGGAGCCAAGAGACCCAGTACTTC. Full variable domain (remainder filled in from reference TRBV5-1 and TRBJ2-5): KAGVTQTPRYLIKTRGQQVTLSCSPISGHRSVSWYQQTPGQGLQFLFEYFSETQRNKGNFPGRFSGRQFSNSRSEMNVSTLELGDSALYLCASSPGTSGSQETQYFGPGTRLLVL.

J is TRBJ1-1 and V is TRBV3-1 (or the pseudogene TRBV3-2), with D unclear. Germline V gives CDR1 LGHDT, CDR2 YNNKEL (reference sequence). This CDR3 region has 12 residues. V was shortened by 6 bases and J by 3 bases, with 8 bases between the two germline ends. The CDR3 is CASRPRDTEAFF. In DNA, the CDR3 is TGTGCCAGCAGGCCTAGAGACACTGAAGCTTTCTTT.

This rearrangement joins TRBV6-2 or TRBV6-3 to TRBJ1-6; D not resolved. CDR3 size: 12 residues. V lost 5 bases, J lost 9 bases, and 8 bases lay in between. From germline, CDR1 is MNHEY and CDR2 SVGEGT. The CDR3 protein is CASSLGGSPLHF. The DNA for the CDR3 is TGTGCCAGCAGTCTAGGCGGTTCACCCCTCCACTTT.

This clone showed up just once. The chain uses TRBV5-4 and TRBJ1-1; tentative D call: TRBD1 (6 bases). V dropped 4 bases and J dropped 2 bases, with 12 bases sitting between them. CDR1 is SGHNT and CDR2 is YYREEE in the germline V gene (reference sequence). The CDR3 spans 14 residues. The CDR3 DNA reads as TGTGCCAGCAGCCCAAAGGGGGGAAACACTGAAGCTTTCTTT. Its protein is CASSPKGGNTEAFF.

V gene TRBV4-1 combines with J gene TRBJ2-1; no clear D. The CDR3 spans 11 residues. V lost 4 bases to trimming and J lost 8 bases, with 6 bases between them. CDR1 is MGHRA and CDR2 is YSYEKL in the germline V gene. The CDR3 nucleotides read TGCGCCAGCAGCCCCGGCGATGAGCAGTTCTTC. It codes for CASSPGDEQFF.

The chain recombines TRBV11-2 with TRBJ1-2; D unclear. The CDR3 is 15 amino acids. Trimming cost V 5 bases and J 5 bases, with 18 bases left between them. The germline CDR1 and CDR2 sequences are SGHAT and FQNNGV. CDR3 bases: TGTGCCAGCAGCCGCGGCGGGGTGGACTCTTATGGCTACACCTTC. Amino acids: CASSRGGVDSYGYTF. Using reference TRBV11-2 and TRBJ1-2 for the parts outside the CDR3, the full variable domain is EAGVAQSPRYKIIEKRQSVAFWCNPISGHATLYWYQQILGQGPKLLIQFQNNGVVDDSQLPKDRFSAERLKGVDSTLKIQPAKLEDSAVYLCASSRGGVDSYGYTFGSGTRLTVV.

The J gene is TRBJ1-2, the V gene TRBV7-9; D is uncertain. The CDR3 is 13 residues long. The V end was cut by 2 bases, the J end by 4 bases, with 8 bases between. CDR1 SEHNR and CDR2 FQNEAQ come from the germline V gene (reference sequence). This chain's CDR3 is CASSLPVPYGYTF. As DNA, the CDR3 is TGTGCCAGCAGCTTACCGGTACCCTATGGCTACACCTTC.

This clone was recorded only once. The CDR3 loop reads CASSPVSVIPANTGELFF. The CDR3 region has the DNA TGTGCCAGCTCACCAGTATCCGTGATTCCCGCGAACACCGGGGAGCTGTTTTTT. The chain combines TRBV18 with TRBJ2-2; D is undetermined. The CDR3 loop spans 18 amino acids. Trimming removed 2 bases from V and 0 bases from J, with 16 bases in between. Germline-derived CDR1 and CDR2 are KGHSH and LQKENI.

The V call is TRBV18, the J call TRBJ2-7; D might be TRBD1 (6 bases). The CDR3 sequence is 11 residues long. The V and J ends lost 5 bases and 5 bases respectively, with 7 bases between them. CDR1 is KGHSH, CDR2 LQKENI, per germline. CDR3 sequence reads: CASSNRDEQYF. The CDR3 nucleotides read TGTGCCAGCTCAAACAGGGACGAGCAGTACTTC.

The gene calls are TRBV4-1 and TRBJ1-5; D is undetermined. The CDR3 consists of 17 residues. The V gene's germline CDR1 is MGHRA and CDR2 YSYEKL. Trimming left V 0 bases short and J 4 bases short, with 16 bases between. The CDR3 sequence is CASSQEGPGPLNQPQHF. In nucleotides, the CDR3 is TGCGCCAGCAGCCAAGAGGGCCCCGGCCCCCTAAATCAGCCCCAGCATTTT.

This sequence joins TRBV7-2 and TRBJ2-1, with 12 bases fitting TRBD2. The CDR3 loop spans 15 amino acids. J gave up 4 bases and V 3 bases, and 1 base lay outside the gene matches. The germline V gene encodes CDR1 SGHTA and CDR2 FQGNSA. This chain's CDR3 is CASSFGLAGYNEQFF. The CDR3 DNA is TGTGCCAGCAGCTTTGGACTAGCGGGATACAATGAGCAGTTCTTC.

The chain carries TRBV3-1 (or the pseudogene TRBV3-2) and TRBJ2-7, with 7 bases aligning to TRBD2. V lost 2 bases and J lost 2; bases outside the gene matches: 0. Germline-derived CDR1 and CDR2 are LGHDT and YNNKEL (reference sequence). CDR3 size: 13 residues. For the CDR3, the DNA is TGTGCCAGCAGCCAACTAGCGGCCTACGAGCAGTACTTC. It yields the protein CASSQLAAYEQYF.

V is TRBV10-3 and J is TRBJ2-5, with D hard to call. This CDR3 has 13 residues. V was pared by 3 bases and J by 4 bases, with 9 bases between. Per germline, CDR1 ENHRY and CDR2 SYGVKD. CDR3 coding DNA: TGTGCCATCAGTGAAGAACCGAGAGAGACCCAGTACTTC. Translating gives CAISEEPRETQYF.

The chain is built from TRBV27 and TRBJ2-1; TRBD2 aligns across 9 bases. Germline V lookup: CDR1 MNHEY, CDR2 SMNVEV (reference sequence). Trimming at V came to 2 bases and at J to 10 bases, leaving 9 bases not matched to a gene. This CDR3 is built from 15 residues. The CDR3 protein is CASSLRRGGAWEQFF. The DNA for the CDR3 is TGTGCCAGCAGTTTACGGCGCGGGGGGGCATGGGAGCAGTTCTTC.

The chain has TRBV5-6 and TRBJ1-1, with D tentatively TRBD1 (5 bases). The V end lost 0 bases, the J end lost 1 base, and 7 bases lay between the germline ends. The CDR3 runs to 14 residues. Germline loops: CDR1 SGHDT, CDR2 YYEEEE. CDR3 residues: CASSLVGANTEAFF. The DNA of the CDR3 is TGTGCCAGCAGCTTGGTAGGGGCGAACACTGAAGCTTTCTTT.

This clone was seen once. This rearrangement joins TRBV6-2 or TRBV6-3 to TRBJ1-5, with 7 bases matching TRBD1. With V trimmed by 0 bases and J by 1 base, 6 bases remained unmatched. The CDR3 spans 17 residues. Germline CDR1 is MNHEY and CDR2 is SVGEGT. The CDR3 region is CASSYSPNRGSNQPQHF. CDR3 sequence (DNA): TGTGCCAGCAGTTACTCACCTAACAGGGGAAGCAATCAGCCCCAGCATTTT.

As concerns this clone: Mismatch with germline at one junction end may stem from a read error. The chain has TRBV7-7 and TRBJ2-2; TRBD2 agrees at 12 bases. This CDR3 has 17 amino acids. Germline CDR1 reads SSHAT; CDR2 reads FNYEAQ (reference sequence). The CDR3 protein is CASSSYPSGGATGELFF. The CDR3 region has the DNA TGTGCTAGCAGCTCTTACCCTAGCGGGGGGGCGACCGGGGAGCTGTTTTTT.

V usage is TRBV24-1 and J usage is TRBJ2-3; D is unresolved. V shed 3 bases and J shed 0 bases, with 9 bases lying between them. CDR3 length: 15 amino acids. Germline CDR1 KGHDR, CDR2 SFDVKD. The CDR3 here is CATSDPGLSTDTQYF. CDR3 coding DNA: TGTGCCACCAGTGATCCGGGTTTGAGCACAGATACGCAGTATTTT.

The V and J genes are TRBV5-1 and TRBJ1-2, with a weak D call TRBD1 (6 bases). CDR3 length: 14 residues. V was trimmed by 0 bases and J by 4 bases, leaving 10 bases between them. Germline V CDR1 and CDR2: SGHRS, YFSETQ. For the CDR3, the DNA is TGCGCCAGCAGCTTGGAAACAGGGTTCTATGGCTACACCTTC. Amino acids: CASSLETGFYGYTF. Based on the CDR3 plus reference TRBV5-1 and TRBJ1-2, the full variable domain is KAGVTQTPRYLIKTRGQQVTLSCSPISGHRSVSWYQQTPGQGLQFLFEYFSETQRNKGNFPGRFSGRQFSNSRSEMNVSTLELGDSALYLCASSLETGFYGYTFGSGTRLTVV.

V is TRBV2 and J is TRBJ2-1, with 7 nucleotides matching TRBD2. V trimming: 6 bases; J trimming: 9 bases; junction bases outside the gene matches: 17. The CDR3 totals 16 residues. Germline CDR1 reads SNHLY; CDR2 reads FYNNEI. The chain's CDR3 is CASRGRLAAVGGEQFF. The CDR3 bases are TGTGCCAGCAGGGGTAGGCTAGCGGCGGTCGGGGGTGAGCAGTTCTTC.